This TCR beta chain is from a study of T cell responses to AZD1222 COVID-19 vaccine. Some clones are missing from TCRdb's copy, which holds only in-frame ones; the method was immunoSEQ multiplex PCR. The sample yields under 100,000 clones, 80% to 90% seen once. With 5 bases clipped from V and 6 bases from J, the junction kept 9 bases outside the gene matches. There are 14 residues in the CDR3. CDR1 and CDR2 from the germline V gene are LNHDA and SQIVND (reference sequence). The chain joins TRBV19 to TRBJ2-7; 8 nucleotides agree with TRBD1. This specimen consisted of peripheral blood, obtained on day 0 of AZD1222 vaccination. The sequence was collected from an adult in good health. Here the CDR3 reads CASSFSRGHSEQYF. The CDR3 DNA sequence: TGTGCCAGTAGTTTCTCCAGGGGGCACTCCGAGCAGTACTTC.